This TCR beta chain came from a study of CD8+ T cells in alopecia areata. Treatment: oral pan-JAK inhibitor, 5-10 mg twice daily. RNA extraction and reverse transcription yielded cDNA as sequencing template. Libraries were prepared by immunoSEQ multiplex PCR; TCRdb keeps only in-frame clonotypes and omits some of them. The table has around 180,000 clones, roughly 60% seen once. CDR1 is MGHDK, CDR2 SYGVNS, per germline. The V end lost 4 bases, the J end lost 8 bases, and 12 bases lay between the germline ends. The CDR3 consists of 14 residues. Sequencing used CD4+ T cells sorted from blood, obtained at week 24, from a patient treated with tofacitinib. The V call is TRBV25-1, the J call TRBJ1-6; D is undetermined. The clonotype was recovered from a human donor with alopecia areata. CDR3 in DNA: TGTGCCAGCAGTGGCGGAAGGGTGGATTCACCCCTCCACTTT. Residues: CASSGGRVDSPLHF.